Sequencing of this T cell receptor beta chain was carried out in a study of TET2 disruption in CD19-targeted CAR T cells. Concerning this clone itself: What it recognizes is unknown. From the germline J gene comes the end of the CDR3, since the read stops 3 residues before it.

The V gene's germline CDR1 is SEHNR and CDR2 FQNEAQ (reference sequence). This CDR3 is built from 13 residues. Assay: immunoSEQ multiplex PCR; the TCRdb copy retains only in-frame clones and omits some. Recorded for this sample: more than 25,000 clones. This sample's treatment: autologous CTL019 cells: CD19 CAR with 4-1BB and CD3 zeta domains. A CD19 CAR with TCR zeta and 4-1BB domains was used. The starting T cells for CTL019 came from a peripheral blood leukapheresis. The clonotype originates from a man between 65 and 85 years old with chronic lymphocytic leukemia. The chain employs TRBV7-9 and TRBJ1-1; D is perhaps TRBD1 (6 bases). The material sequenced was CD8- CAR+ T cells sorted from cultured blood T cells, taken for CD19 CAR T cell therapy. Subset described: CD8-negative CAR-positive T cells from the infusion product. This CDR3 reads CASSLEGRGEAFF. Incomplete CDR3 DNA: TGTGCCAGCAGCTTAGAGGGCAGGGGAGAA.